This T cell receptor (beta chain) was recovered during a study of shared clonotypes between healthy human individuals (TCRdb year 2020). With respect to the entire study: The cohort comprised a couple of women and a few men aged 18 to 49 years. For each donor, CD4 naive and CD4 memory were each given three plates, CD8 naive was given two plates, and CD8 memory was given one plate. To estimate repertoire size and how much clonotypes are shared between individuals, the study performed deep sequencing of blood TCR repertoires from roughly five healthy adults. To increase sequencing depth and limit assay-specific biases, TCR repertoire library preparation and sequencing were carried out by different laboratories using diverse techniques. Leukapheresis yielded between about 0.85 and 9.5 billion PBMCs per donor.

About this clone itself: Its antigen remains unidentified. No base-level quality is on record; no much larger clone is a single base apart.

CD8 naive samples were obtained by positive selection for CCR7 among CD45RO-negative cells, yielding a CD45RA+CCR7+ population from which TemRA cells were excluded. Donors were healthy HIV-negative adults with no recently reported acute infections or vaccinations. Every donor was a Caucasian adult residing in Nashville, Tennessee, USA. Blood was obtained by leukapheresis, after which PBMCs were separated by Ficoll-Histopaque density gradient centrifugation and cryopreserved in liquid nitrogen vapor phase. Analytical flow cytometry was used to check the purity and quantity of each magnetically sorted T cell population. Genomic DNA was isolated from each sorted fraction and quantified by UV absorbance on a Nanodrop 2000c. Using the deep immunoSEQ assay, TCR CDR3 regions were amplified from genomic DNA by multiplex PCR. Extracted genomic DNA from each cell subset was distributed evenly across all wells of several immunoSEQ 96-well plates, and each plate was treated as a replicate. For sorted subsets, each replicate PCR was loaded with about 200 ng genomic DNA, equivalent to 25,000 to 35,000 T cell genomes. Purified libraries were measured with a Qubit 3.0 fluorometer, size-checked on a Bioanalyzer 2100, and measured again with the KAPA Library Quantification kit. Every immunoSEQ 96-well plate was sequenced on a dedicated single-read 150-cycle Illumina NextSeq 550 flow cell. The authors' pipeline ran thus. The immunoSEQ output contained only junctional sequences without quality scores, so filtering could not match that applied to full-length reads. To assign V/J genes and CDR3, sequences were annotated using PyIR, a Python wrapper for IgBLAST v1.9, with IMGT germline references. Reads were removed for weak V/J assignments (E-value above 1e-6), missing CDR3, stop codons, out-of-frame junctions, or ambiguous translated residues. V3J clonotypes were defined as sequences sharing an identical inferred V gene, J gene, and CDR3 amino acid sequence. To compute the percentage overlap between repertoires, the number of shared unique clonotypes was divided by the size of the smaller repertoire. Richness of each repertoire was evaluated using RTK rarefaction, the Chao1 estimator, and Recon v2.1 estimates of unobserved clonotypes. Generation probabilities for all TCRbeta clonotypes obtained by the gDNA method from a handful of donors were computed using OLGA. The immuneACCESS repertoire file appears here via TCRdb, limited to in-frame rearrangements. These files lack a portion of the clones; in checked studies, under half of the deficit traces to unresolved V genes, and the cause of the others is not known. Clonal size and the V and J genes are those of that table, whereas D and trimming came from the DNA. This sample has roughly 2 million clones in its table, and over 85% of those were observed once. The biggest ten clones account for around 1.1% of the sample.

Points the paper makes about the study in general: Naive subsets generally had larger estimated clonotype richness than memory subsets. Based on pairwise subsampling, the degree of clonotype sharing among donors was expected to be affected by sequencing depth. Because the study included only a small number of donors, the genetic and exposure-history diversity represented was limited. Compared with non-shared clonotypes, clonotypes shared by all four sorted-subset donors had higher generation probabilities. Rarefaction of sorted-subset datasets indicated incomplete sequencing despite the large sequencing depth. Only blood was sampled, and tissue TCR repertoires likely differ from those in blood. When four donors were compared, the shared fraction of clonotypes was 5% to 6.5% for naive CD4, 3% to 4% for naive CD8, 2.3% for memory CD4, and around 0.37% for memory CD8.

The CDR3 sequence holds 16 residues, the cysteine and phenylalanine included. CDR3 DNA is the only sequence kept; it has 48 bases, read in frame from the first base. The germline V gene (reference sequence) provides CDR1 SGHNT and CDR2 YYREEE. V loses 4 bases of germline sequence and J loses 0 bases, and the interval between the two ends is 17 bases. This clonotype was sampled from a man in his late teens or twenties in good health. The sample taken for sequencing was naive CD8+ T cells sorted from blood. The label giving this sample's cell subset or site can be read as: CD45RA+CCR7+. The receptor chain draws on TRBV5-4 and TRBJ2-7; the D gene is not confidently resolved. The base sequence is TGTGCCAGCAGCCCAAATATCGGCGAGAGCTCCTACGAGCAGTACTTC. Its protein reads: CASSPNIGESSYEQYF.